Each of the 5 T cell receptor beta chains below was sequenced from the same sample in a study of cytomegalovirus exposure and HLA in healthy donors. With 60 Vbeta and 13 Jbeta primers, the PCR was carried out. Profiled with immunoSEQ multiplex PCR; TCRdb holds only in-frame clones, not every one. Of some 190,000 clones in the sample, around 86% were seen once. The specimen sequenced was PBMCs. The receptors shown here come from a woman aged 18-35 years in good health and CMV-seronegative.

The CDR3 reads CASSEGSGAEQFF. In DNA form, the CDR3 reads TGTGCCAGCAGCGAAGGCAGTGGGGCTGAGCAGTTCTTC. The V call is TRBV9, the J call TRBJ2-1; D may be TRBD1 (5 bases). Looked up from germline, CDR1 is SGDLS and CDR2 is YYNGEE. CDR3 size: 13 residues. Trimming took off 3 bases at V and 9 bases at J, with 13 bases between the two ends.

V is TRBV11-3 and J is TRBJ2-5, with D possibly matching TRBD1 (5 bases). The V gene's germline CDR1 is SGHNT and CDR2 YENEEA. CDR3 length: 13 residues. V was pared by 2 bases and J by 4 bases, with 8 bases between. CDR3 bases: TGTGCCAGCAGCTTAAGACAGAGAGAGACCCAGTACTTC. It codes for CASSLRQRETQYF.

V gene TRBV28 combines with J gene TRBJ2-7, with D uncertain. Germline values: CDR1 MDHEN, CDR2 SYDVKM. The CDR3 spans 13 residues. Trimming removed 2 bases at V and 2 bases at J, with 7 bases between. The CDR3 loop reads CASSLNGAYEQYF. CDR3 DNA: TGTGCCAGCAGTTTAAACGGAGCCTACGAGCAGTACTTC.

The chain has TRBV4-1 and TRBJ1-3; the match to TRBD1 covers 7 bases. The CDR3 extends over 16 amino acids. V shed 4 bases, J shed 1 base, and the junction held 7 bases outside the gene matches. CDR1 is MGHRA, CDR2 YSYEKL, per germline. As DNA, the CDR3 is TGCGCCAGCAGCCTACTAGGGACAGAGTCTGGAAACACCATATATTTT. Translated, it gives CASSLLGTESGNTIYF.

The chain is built from TRBV6-5 and TRBJ1-5; TRBD1 aligns across 7 bases. V was pared by 4 bases and J by 6 bases, with 3 bases of the junction left unmatched. The CDR3 is made up of 13 amino acids. Germline V CDR1 and CDR2: MNHEY, SVGAGI. CDR3 sequence reads: CASSLQGSQPQHF. As DNA, the CDR3 is TGTGCCAGCAGTTTACAGGGGAGTCAGCCCCAGCATTTT.